A single sample is the source of the 21 T cell receptor beta chains below, sequenced in a study of CD8 T cells in Susac syndrome. With random hexamers, roughly 0.45 to 1 ug RNA was reverse transcribed. TCRdb redid the calling of the immunoSEQ multiplex PCR reads with MiXCR, one entry per CDR3 protein. Here the sample spans about 130,000 distinct CDR3 sequences, 90% to 95% being singletons. The sample was CD4+ T cells from PBMCs. Receptors originate from a human donor in good health.

The table lists this clonotype with a few counts. This rearrangement joins TRBV18 to TRBJ2-7, with 7 nucleotides matching TRBD2. Germline V CDR1 and CDR2: KGHSH, LQKENI. With 0 bases clipped from V and 2 bases from J, the junction kept 1 base outside the gene matches. There are 14 residues in the CDR3. This CDR3 is CASSPPGGPYEQYF. In DNA form, the CDR3 reads TGTGCCAGCTCACCACCGGGAGGGCCCTACGAGCAGTACTTC.

In nucleotides, the CDR3 is TGTGCCAGCAGCCATTACTTCTACGAGCAGTACTTC. This encodes CASSHYFYEQYF. This chain links TRBV14 with TRBJ2-7; D gene ambiguous. Germline CDR1 reads SGHDN; CDR2 reads FVKESK. V was pared by 3 bases and J by 3 bases, with 6 bases between. This CDR3 region has 12 residues.

V and J are TRBV7-8 and TRBJ1-5; D unresolved. CDR3 length equals 13 residues. In germline, CDR1 is SGHVS, CDR2 FQNEAQ. V was shortened by 1 base and J by 7 bases, with 8 bases between the two germline ends. CDR3 loop: CASSLVSGQPQHF. As DNA, the CDR3 is TGTGCCAGCAGCTTAGTTTCGGGGCAGCCCCAGCATTTT.

The chain uses TRBV6-6 and TRBJ2-7; no clear D gene. The V end lost 7 bases, the J end lost 2 bases, and 9 bases lay between the germline ends. Per germline, CDR1 MNHNY and CDR2 SVGAGI (reference sequence). The CDR3 has 12 amino acids. CDR3: CASNEPTYEQYF. Here the CDR3 DNA reads TGTGCCAGCAATGAGCCTACCTACGAGCAGTACTTC.

The count of this clonotype is one. The chain recombines TRBV30 with TRBJ2-3, with D possibly TRBD1 on 6 matching bases. The CDR3 runs to 15 residues. V dropped 4 bases and J dropped 2 bases, with 16 bases sitting between them. Germline values: CDR1 GTSNPN, CDR2 SVGIG (reference sequence). The CDR3, as DNA: TGTGCCTGGACCAAACAGGGTGTTGACACAGATACGCAGTATTTT. The encoded protein is CAWTKQGVDTDTQYF. Full variable domain (rest looked up from reference TRBV30 and TRBJ2-3): SQTIHQWPATLVQPVGSPLSLECTVEGTSNPNLYWYRQAAGRGLQLLFYSVGIGQISSEVPQNLSASRPQDRQFILSSKKLLLSDSGFYLCAWTKQGVDTDTQYFGPGTRLTVL.

On this clonotype itself: An end of the junction does not agree with germline; a read error may underlie this. V and J are TRBV9 and TRBJ1-1; no clear D. This CDR3 comprises 12 residues. CDR1 is SGDLS, CDR2 YYNGEE, per germline. The CDR3 loop reads CASSLFDTEAFF. CDR3 nucleotides: TGTGCCAGCAGCCTATTTGACACGGAAGCTTTCTTT. The whole variable domain, filled in from reference TRBV9 and TRBJ1-1, reads DSGVTQTPKHLITATGQRVTLRCSPRSGDLSVYWYQQSLDQGLQFLIQYYNGEERAKGNILERFSAQQFPDLHSELNLSSLELGDSALYFCASSLFDTEAFFGQGTRLTVV.

The J gene is TRBJ2-3, the V gene TRBV12-3 or TRBV12-4; D is perhaps TRBD2 (6 bases). This CDR3 comprises 15 residues. Trimming stripped 5 bases from V and 0 bases from J, with 12 bases between. CDR3 loop: CASSRLGISTDTQYF. The CDR3 DNA sequence: TGTGCCAGCAGTCGACTAGGGATTAGCACAGATACGCAGTATTTT.

The chain joins TRBV7-9 to TRBJ1-3; D possibly corresponds to TRBD1 (5 bases). From germline, CDR1 is SEHNR and CDR2 FQNEAQ (reference sequence). Trimming took 5 bases from V and 3 from J, leaving 14 bases between them. The CDR3 contains 15 residues. As DNA, the CDR3 is TGTGCCAGCAGCGTTGCAGGGTGGGGTGGAAACACCATATATTTT. This sequence encodes CASSVAGWGGNTIYF.

CDR3 sequence: CASSDSTTFHQFF. The DNA of the CDR3 is TGTGCCAGCAGTGACTCGACGACCTTTCACCAATTCTTC. The chain is built from TRBV6-4 and TRBJ2-1; D unclear. Trimming cost V 0 bases and J 16 bases, with 16 bases left between them. The CDR3 extends over 13 amino acids. Germline CDR1 and CDR2: MRHNA and SNTAGT.

The chain is built from TRBV29-1 and TRBJ2-7; a weak D match, TRBD2 (6 bases). Trimming shortened V by 6 bases and J by 1 base, and 13 bases separated the two germline ends. From germline, CDR1 is SQVTM and CDR2 ANQGSEA. The CDR3 is 13 residues long. The chain's CDR3 is CSVPGRGSYEQYF. CDR3 nucleotides: TGCAGCGTCCCCGGACGGGGGTCCTACGAGCAGTACTTC.

The chain carries TRBV10-3 and TRBJ2-6; possibly TRBD1 or TRBD2 for D (5 bases each). Per the germline V gene, CDR1 is ENHRY and CDR2 is SYGVKD. The CDR3 has 16 amino acids. Trimming shortened V by 0 bases and J by 2 bases, and 8 bases separated the two germline ends. CDR3 protein: CAISESMGAGANVLTF. The CDR3 coding sequence is TGTGCCATCAGTGAGTCGATGGGGGCTGGGGCCAACGTCCTGACTTTC.

V gene TRBV2 combines with J gene TRBJ1-1; 7 bases are a match to TRBD1. Trimming cost V 6 bases and J 2 bases; bases outside gene matches: 12. Germline V gene data show CDR1 as SNHLY and CDR2 as FYNNEI. The CDR3 covers 16 residues. CDR3 coding DNA: TGTGCCAGCAGCTTTTCAGGGGGACCCTCCAACACTGAAGCTTTCTTT. Translation: CASSFSGGPSNTEAFF. Drawing the rest from reference TRBV2 and TRBJ1-1, the complete variable domain is EPEVTQTPSHQVTQMGQEVILRCVPISNHLYFYWYRQILGQKVEFLVSFYNNEISEKSEIFDDQFSVERPDGSNFTLKIRSTKLEDSAMYFCASSFSGGPSNTEAFFGQGTRLTVV.

The genes are TRBV2 and TRBJ2-3; D remains unclear. V lost 7 bases and J lost 6, with 11 bases in between. Per the germline V gene, CDR1 is SNHLY and CDR2 is FYNNEI. CDR3 length equals 12 residues. The CDR3 DNA reads as TGTGCCAGCAACCCATGGCGGGATACGCAGTATTTT. Encoded protein: CASNPWRDTQYF.

This clonotype was seen just once. This rearrangement joins TRBV23-1 to TRBJ1-1, with D unresolved. TRBV23-1 is noted as an ORF with a role that remains uncertain. V shed 9 bases and J shed 11 bases, with 22 bases lying between them. This CDR3 contains 13 residues. CDR3 DNA: TGCGCCAGTCCTCACCGGATGGGCTCTTGGGCTTTCTTT. It codes for CASPHRMGSWAFF.

The V gene is TRBV10-2, the J gene TRBJ2-7; the D is unclear. Trimming took off 3 bases at V and 0 bases at J, with 12 bases between the two ends. The CDR3 contains 15 residues. Germline V gene sequence: CDR1 WSHSY, CDR2 SAAADI. This CDR3 reads CASSDFDGVSYEQYF. CDR3 DNA: TGCGCCAGCAGTGATTTCGATGGCGTCTCCTACGAGCAGTACTTC.

The chain couples TRBV12-3 or TRBV12-4 to TRBJ2-1; D is tentatively TRBD1 or TRBD2 (5 bases each). V lost 4 bases and J lost 5, with 12 bases in between. CDR3 length: 14 residues. CDR3 in amino acids: CASSWLRGDNEQFF. As DNA, the CDR3 is TGTGCCAGCAGTTGGTTAAGAGGGGACAATGAGCAGTTCTTC.

The J gene is TRBJ2-7, the V gene TRBV9; the D gene is possibly TRBD2 (6 bases). CDR3 length: 14 amino acids. V gave up 4 bases and J gave up 1 base, with 12 bases separating them. The germline gives CDR1 SGDLS, CDR2 YYNGEE. The CDR3 here is CASSPSAGSYEQYF. CDR3 nucleotides: TGTGCCAGCAGCCCTTCTGCGGGGTCCTACGAGCAGTACTTC.

The gene calls are TRBV4-1 and TRBJ2-2; no clear D. Germline CDR1 is MGHRA and CDR2 is YSYEKL. CDR3 length equals 18 residues. Trimming took 0 bases from V and 2 from J, leaving 16 bases between them. CDR3 DNA sequence: TGCGCCAGCAGCCAAGATCGGATGAGACAAATCAACACCGGGGAGCTGTTTTTT. This codes for CASSQDRMRQINTGELFF.

This clonotype has a single count. V gene TRBV6-6 combines with J gene TRBJ2-7; no reliable D call. The germline V gene encodes CDR1 MNHNY and CDR2 SVGAGI (reference sequence). V gave up 6 bases and J gave up 5 bases, with 11 bases separating them. The CDR3 runs 12 residues. The CDR3 here is CASSSIFDEQYF. CDR3 sequence (DNA): TGTGCCAGCAGCTCCATTTTTGACGAGCAGTACTTC.

The rearrangement links TRBV29-1 to TRBJ1-1; perhaps TRBD1 as D (5 bases). V gave up 7 bases and J gave up 6 bases, with 18 bases separating them. The CDR3 is 13 amino acids. From germline, CDR1 is SQVTM and CDR2 ANQGSEA. DNA for the CDR3: TGCAGCGCCTCCGAGGGGTGGGACGCTGAAGCTTTCTTT. Translation gives CSASEGWDAEAFF.

This chain links TRBV10-2 with TRBJ2-2; D possibly corresponds to TRBD2 (5 bases). V was pared by 2 bases and J by 1 base, with 5 bases between. The CDR3 has 14 residues. CDR1 is WSHSY, CDR2 SAAADI, per germline. CDR3 in DNA: TGCGCCAGCAGTGAGCGGGGGAACACCGGGGAGCTGTTTTTT. The encoded protein is CASSERGNTGELFF.